This T cell receptor beta chain was observed in a study of early T cells in non-severe SARS-CoV-2 infection. This clonotype was seen many times. The antigen is not known. One entry per CDR3 protein, called by TCRdb with MiXCR from the 5' RACE reads. Of about 110,000 distinct CDR3 sequences in the sample, about 12% were seen once. Points from the study as a whole: Database matching using VDJdb favored anti-spike CD8 responses, with private and CD4 specificities left missing.

V lost 4 bases and J lost 9, with 14 bases in between. This CDR3 comprises 13 residues. Germline CDR1 and CDR2: SGDLS and YYNGEE. The chain carries TRBV9 and TRBJ2-1; weak D call: TRBD1 (7 bases). Material: whole blood. The receptor's source is an adult who was a healthcare worker with PCR-confirmed SARS-CoV-2 infection or an uninfected control (not recorded which). The CDR3 spells CASSPHQGGEQFF. For the CDR3, the DNA is TGTGCCAGCAGCCCCCACCAGGGGGGTGAGCAGTTCTTC.